This T cell receptor (beta chain) was documented in a study of T cells after yellow fever vaccination. The germline CDR1 and CDR2 sequences are SGHTA and FQGNSA. V was pared by 3 bases and J by 7 bases, with 10 bases between. CDR3 size: 12 residues. TCRdb reanalysed the 5' RACE reads using MiXCR and keeps one entry per CDR3 protein. The data hold 75,000 to 100,000 distinct CDR3 sequences, with under 9% observed a single time. V is TRBV7-2 and J is TRBJ2-7; D is ambiguous. This TCR was recovered from a man aged 18 to 29 who received the YFV17D yellow fever vaccine. The starting material was CD8+ T cells not binding an NS4B(214-222) dextramer, sorted from PBMCs, obtained approximately 16 days after the first yellow fever vaccination. CDR3 amino acids: CASSFHGWEQYF. In DNA, the CDR3 is TGTGCCAGCAGCTTCCATGGGTGGGAGCAGTACTTC. Based on the CDR3 plus reference TRBV7-2 and TRBJ2-7, the full variable domain is GAGVSQSPSNKVTEKGKDVELRCDPISGHTALYWYRQSLGQGLEFLIYFQGNSAPDKSGLPSDRFSAERTGGSVSTLTIQRTQQEDSAVYLCASSFHGWEQYFGPGTRLTVT.